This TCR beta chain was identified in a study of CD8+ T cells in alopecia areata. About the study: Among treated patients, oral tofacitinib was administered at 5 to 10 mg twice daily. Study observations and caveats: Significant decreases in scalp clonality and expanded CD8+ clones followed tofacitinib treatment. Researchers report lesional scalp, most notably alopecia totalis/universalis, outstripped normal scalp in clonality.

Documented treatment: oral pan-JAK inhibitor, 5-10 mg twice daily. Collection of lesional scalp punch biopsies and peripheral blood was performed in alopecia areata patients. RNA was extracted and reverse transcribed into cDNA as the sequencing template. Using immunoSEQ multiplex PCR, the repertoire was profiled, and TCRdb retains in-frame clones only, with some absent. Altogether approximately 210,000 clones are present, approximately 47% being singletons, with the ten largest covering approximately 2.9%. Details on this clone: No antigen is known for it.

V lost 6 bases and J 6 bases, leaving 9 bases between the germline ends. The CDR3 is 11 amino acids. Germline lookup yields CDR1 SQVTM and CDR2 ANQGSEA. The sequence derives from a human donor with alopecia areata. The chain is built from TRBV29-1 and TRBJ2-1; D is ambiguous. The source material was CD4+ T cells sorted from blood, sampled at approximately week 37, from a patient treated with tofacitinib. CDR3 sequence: CSVAVINEQFF. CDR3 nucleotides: TGCAGCGTGGCCGTCATCAATGAGCAGTTCTTC.